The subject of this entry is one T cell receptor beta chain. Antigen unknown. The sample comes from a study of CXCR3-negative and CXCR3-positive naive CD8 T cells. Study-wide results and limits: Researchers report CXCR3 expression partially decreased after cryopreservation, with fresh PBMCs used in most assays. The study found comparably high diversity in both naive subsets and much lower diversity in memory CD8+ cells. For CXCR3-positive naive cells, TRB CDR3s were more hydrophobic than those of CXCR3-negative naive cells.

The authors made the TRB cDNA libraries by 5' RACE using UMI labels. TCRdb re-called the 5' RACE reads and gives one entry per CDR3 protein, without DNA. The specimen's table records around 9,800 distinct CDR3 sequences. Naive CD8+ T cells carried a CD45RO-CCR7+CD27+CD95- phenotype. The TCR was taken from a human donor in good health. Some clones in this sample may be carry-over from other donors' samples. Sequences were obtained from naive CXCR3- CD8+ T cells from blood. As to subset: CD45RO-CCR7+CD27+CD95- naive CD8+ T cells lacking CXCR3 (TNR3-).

The CDR3 protein is CASSLEVAGYEQYF. This chain connects TRBV11-2 to TRBJ2-7; the TRBD2 assignment by TCRdb is unverifiable without DNA. The CDR3 runs 14 residues. CDR1 is SGHAT and CDR2 is FQNNGV in the germline V gene.